This T cell receptor (beta chain) was sequenced for a study of human T cells and chemical hapten exposure. Notes on the study in general: Sensitization with DPC brought no change to TCRs above 1 in 1000 in frequency.

The germline CDR1 and CDR2 sequences are MDHEN and SYDVKM. The CDR3 has 15 amino acids. J was trimmed by 7 bases and V by 3 bases; bases with no gene match: 11. The time point denotes: patch test 3, about 24 weeks after DPC sensitization. The treatment was: therapeutic diphenylcyclopropenone sensitization with weekly scalp DPC. This clonotype was counted many times. What it binds is not known. TCRdb re-called the RACE reads through MiXCR, storing one row per CDR3 protein. Of around 200,000 distinct CDR3 sequences listed, more than 20% are singletons. Sequencing was performed on whole blood, taken in connection with sensitization to the hapten diphenylcyclopropenone (DPC). This sequence originates from a woman between 35 and 50 years old with alopecia areata. Some clones in this sample may be carry-over from other donors' samples. V and J are TRBV28 and TRBJ2-5; TRBD1 matches at 7 bases. CDR3 protein: CASSFGQGGGGTQYF. The DNA of the CDR3 is TGTGCCAGCAGTTTTGGTCAAGGGGGCGGAGGGACCCAGTACTTC.